These 27 T cell receptor beta chains originate from one sample sequenced in a study of cytomegalovirus exposure and HLA in healthy donors. Researchers ran the PCR with 60 Vbeta and 13 Jbeta primers. The assay was immunoSEQ multiplex PCR, and TCRdb's table has in-frame clones only and misses some. The sample includes 180,000 or so clones, approximately 80% of them seen just once. The sample consisted of PBMCs. These receptor sequences come from a woman between 50 and 59 years old in good health and CMV-seronegative.

In regard to this clone: Distinct nucleotide sequences in the sample also encode this CDR3. This rearrangement joins TRBV18 to TRBJ2-2; D possibly corresponds to TRBD2 (5 bases). Germline CDR1 KGHSH, CDR2 LQKENI. The CDR3 spans 14 residues. The V end was cut by 1 base, the J end by 6 bases, with 9 bases between. In DNA, the CDR3 is TGTGCCAGCTCACCACAGGGAGCTCCCGGGGAGCTGTTTTTT. Amino acid sequence: CASSPQGAPGELFF.

The chain links TRBV28 to TRBJ1-2; TRBD1 aligns across 8 bases. Germline values: CDR1 MDHEN, CDR2 SYDVKM. V dropped 5 bases and J dropped 2; count of bases not matched to a gene: 7. The CDR3 is made up of 15 amino acids. The chain's CDR3 is CASSTGQGINYGYTF. CDR3 coding DNA: TGTGCCAGCAGTACCGGACAGGGAATAAACTATGGCTACACCTTC.

This clone was seen a few times. The chain has TRBV11-3 and TRBJ2-3, with 7 bases that match TRBD1. In germline, CDR1 is SGHNT, CDR2 YENEEA. This CDR3 is built from 14 residues. V was clipped by 5 bases and J by 4 bases; unmatched bases: 6. The CDR3 reads CASSTRQGSDTQYF. For the CDR3, the DNA is TGTGCCAGCAGCACTAGACAGGGTTCAGATACGCAGTATTTT.

The rearrangement uses TRBV28 and TRBJ1-5; D unclear. The germline CDR1 and CDR2 sequences are MDHEN and SYDVKM. V lost 7 bases to trimming and J lost 11 bases, with 21 bases between them. CDR3 size: 14 residues. The CDR3: CASTAPGGPWTQHF. The CDR3, as DNA: TGTGCCAGCACCGCTCCGGGAGGGCCCTGGACCCAGCATTTT.

This clone was counted only a few times. The V and J genes are TRBV28 and TRBJ1-2; TRBD1 is a possible D gene (6 bases). CDR1 is MDHEN and CDR2 is SYDVKM in the germline V gene. The CDR3 runs 13 residues. The V end lost 4 bases, the J end lost 4 bases, and 10 bases lay between the germline ends. The CDR3 sequence: CASSSGTLYGYTF. The CDR3 DNA follows: TGTGCCAGCAGTTCCGGGACACTCTATGGCTACACCTTC.

V gene TRBV7-2 combines with J gene TRBJ2-7; 11 positions match TRBD1. Germline V gene lookup returns CDR1 SGHTA and CDR2 FQGNSA. CDR3 length: 14 residues. With 0 bases clipped from V and 5 bases from J, the junction kept 0 bases outside the gene matches. Written as DNA, the CDR3 is TGTGCCAGCAGCTTAGCGGGACAGGGGGACGAGCAGTACTTC. Its translation is CASSLAGQGDEQYF.

V and J are TRBV28 and TRBJ1-5, with 7 bases fitting TRBD1. This CDR3 has 15 amino acids. V was pared by 4 bases and J by 1 base, with 4 bases of the junction left unmatched. Germline CDR1 reads MDHEN; CDR2 reads SYDVKM. CDR3 coding DNA: TGTGCCAGCAGTTGGGCAGGGGGGAGCAATCAGCCCCAGCATTTT. This sequence encodes CASSWAGGSNQPQHF.

V is TRBV7-9 and J is TRBJ2-5; 12 positions agree with TRBD1. Germline CDR1 SEHNR, CDR2 FQNEAQ (reference sequence). The CDR3 is made up of 15 amino acids. V shed 1 base and J 11 bases; nucleotides not matched to a gene: 8. The CDR3 bases are TGTGCCAGCAGCTTAGTGGGACAGGGGGCTAGGGAGCAGTACTTC. Its protein is CASSLVGQGAREQYF.

DNA of the CDR3: TGTGCCAGCAGCACTACCGGGACAGGGACCTACGAGCAGTACTTC. Protein: CASSTTGTGTYEQYF. This chain links TRBV7-8 with TRBJ2-7, with 9 bases that match TRBD1. The germline V gene encodes CDR1 SGHVS and CDR2 FQNEAQ. Unmatched junction bases numbered 7, after V lost 5 bases and J lost 2 bases. This CDR3 contains 15 residues.

About this clone itself: A read error may produce the germline difference seen at one junction end. The V gene is TRBV7-3, the J gene TRBJ2-7; 9 bases are shared with TRBD1. The germline V gene has CDR1 SGHTA and CDR2 FQGTGA. CDR3 size: 13 residues. The CDR3: CASSQHPGQGADF. The DNA for the CDR3 is TGTGCCAGCAGCCAACACCCGGGACAGGGCGCGGACTTC.

The sample holds one count of this clone. The chain links TRBV6-5 to TRBJ2-7; possible D gene TRBD2, 5 bases. The CDR3 runs to 15 residues. V was cut by 0 bases and J by 9 bases, with 18 bases left in between. Germline values: CDR1 MNHEY, CDR2 SVGAGI. The CDR3, as DNA: TGTGCCAGCAGTTACTCGATTCCGGGTACGGGGAGGCAGTACTTC. Its translation: CASSYSIPGTGRQYF.

The V gene is TRBV5-6, the J gene TRBJ2-1; maybe TRBD2 (6 bases). Germline CDR1 and CDR2: SGHDT and YYEEEE. Trimming stripped 1 base from V and 7 bases from J, with 15 bases between. The CDR3 is made up of 15 amino acids. For the CDR3, the DNA is TGTGCCAGCAGCTTGTGGGCGGTCCGGGGGAATGAGCAGTTCTTC. Translating it yields CASSLWAVRGNEQFF. The variable domain in full, with the rest retrieved from reference TRBV5-6 and TRBJ2-1, is DAGVTQSPTHLIKTRGQQVTLRCSPKSGHDTVSWYQQALGQGPQFIFQYYEEEERQRGNFPDRFSGHQFPNYSSELNVNALLLGDSALYLCASSLWAVRGNEQFFGPGTRLTVL.

This clone has only a few counts. The V call is TRBV7-9, the J call TRBJ1-6; D unresolved. Deletions cut 1 base from V and 5 bases from J, with 3 bases between. CDR1 and CDR2 (germline): SEHNR, FQNEAQ (reference sequence). The CDR3 totals 13 residues. The CDR3 nucleotides are TGTGCCAGCAGCTTAGGAGATAATTCACCCCTCCACTTT. This translates into CASSLGDNSPLHF. The whole variable domain, remainder taken from reference TRBV7-9 and TRBJ1-6, is DTGVSQNPRHKITKRGQNVTFRCDPISEHNRLYWYRQTLGQGPEFLTYFQNEAQLEKSRLLSDRFSAERPKGSFSTLEIQRTEQGDSAMYLCASSLGDNSPLHFGNGTRLTVT.

The chain links TRBV9 to TRBJ2-1; 12 bases are shared with TRBD1. The CDR3 loop spans 18 amino acids. Germline V gene lookup returns CDR1 SGDLS and CDR2 YYNGEE. The junction had 10 bases not matched to a gene; V was cut back by 3 bases and J by 3 bases. This CDR3 reads CASSAWFGTGGLYNEQFF. In nucleotides, the CDR3 is TGTGCCAGCAGCGCCTGGTTTGGGACAGGGGGCCTCTACAATGAGCAGTTCTTC.

In its sample, this clone was seen once. The J gene is TRBJ2-7, the V gene TRBV29-1, with TRBD1 as a possible D gene (5 bases). Between the trimmed V and J ends, which lost 1 base and 4 bases, there was a span of 17 bases. This CDR3 comprises 15 residues. Per the germline V gene, CDR1 is SQVTM and CDR2 is ANQGSEA. The CDR3 protein is CSVEVVMGPDYEQYF. The DNA for the CDR3 is TGCAGCGTTGAAGTAGTCATGGGGCCCGATTACGAGCAGTACTTC.

The V and J genes are TRBV29-1 and TRBJ1-2, with a possible D match to TRBD1 (6 bases). This CDR3 has 15 amino acids. Per the germline V gene, CDR1 is SQVTM and CDR2 is ANQGSEA. Trimming shortened V by 2 bases and J by 4 bases, and 17 bases separated the two germline ends. CDR3 bases: TGCAGCGTTGAATTATTAGCAGGGGTGGGCTATGGCTACACCTTC. It translates to CSVELLAGVGYGYTF.

V and J are TRBV5-1 and TRBJ2-1; 11 positions agree with TRBD2. The germline V gene encodes CDR1 SGHRS and CDR2 YFSETQ. The CDR3 runs 16 residues. J was trimmed by 0 bases and V by 5 bases; bases with no gene match: 4. In nucleotides, the CDR3 is TGCGCCAGCAGGGAACTAGCGGGGGTCTCCTACAATGAGCAGTTCTTC. Its translation is CASRELAGVSYNEQFF.

The chain carries TRBV7-2 and TRBJ2-7; 11 bases line up with TRBD2. The CDR3 extends over 15 amino acids. V lost 5 bases, J lost 4 bases, and 7 bases stayed unmatched. From germline, CDR1 is SGHTA and CDR2 FQGNSA. Here the CDR3 DNA reads TGTGCCAGCAGCAAGACTAGCGGGGACAATTACGAGCAGTACTTC. Its translation is CASSKTSGDNYEQYF.

A word on this clone: At one end, the junction sequence differs from germline, possibly due to a read error. The J gene is TRBJ1-4, the V gene TRBV7-9, with TRBD1 matching over 9 bases. This CDR3 is 14 amino acids long. Germline-derived CDR1 and CDR2 are SEHNR and FQNEAQ (reference sequence). In nucleotides, the CDR3 is TGTTCCAGCACCCGGGACAGGGTGAATGAAAAACTGTTTTTT. Its translation: CSSTRDRVNEKLFF.

The chain is built from TRBV27 and TRBJ2-1; no clear D. Germline V gene lookup returns CDR1 MNHEY and CDR2 SMNVEV (reference sequence). This CDR3 is built from 15 residues. V was trimmed by 4 bases and J by 0 bases, leaving 10 bases between them. The CDR3, as DNA: TGTGCCAGCAGTTCGACTTCGAGCTCCTACAATGAGCAGTTCTTC. Residues: CASSSTSSSYNEQFF.

In this sample, this clone turned up a few times. Other DNA sequences in the same sample also yield this CDR3. J is TRBJ1-5 and V is TRBV28; 7 bases align to TRBD1. Germline CDR1 reads MDHEN; CDR2 reads SYDVKM. This CDR3 region has 15 residues. The ends lost 6 bases at V and 0 bases at J; junction bases unmatched: 5. As DNA, the CDR3 is TGTGCCAGCAGACCGACAGGGTTTAGCAATCAGCCCCAGCATTTT. Translating gives CASRPTGFSNQPQHF. Together with reference TRBV28 and TRBJ1-5, the CDR3 gives the full variable domain: DVKVTQSSRYLVKRTGEKVFLECVQDMDHENMFWYRQDPGLGLRLIYFSYDVKMKEKGDIPEGYSVSREKKERFSLILESASTNQTSMYLCASRPTGFSNQPQHFGDGTRLSIL.

CDR3 protein: CASSQTDPGGEKLFF. The CDR3 DNA follows: TGTGCCAGCAGCCAGACGGACCCAGGGGGCGAAAAACTGTTTTTT. The chain links TRBV16 to TRBJ1-4; 8 bases are shared with TRBD1. Unmatched junction bases numbered 8, after V lost 3 bases and J lost 8 bases. The CDR3 totals 15 residues. Per germline, CDR1 KGHSY and CDR2 FQNENV.

This clone appeared a few times. This chain connects TRBV28 to TRBJ2-3; 9 bases align to TRBD2. This CDR3 region has 17 residues. Germline CDR1 reads MDHEN; CDR2 reads SYDVKM. The V and J ends lost 5 bases and 0 bases, in that order; junction bases with no gene match: 9. CDR3 nucleotides: TGTGCCAGCAGTCTAAAACTAGCGGGCCTTAGCACAGATACGCAGTATTTT. Protein product: CASSLKLAGLSTDTQYF.

This chain joins TRBV4-1 and TRBJ1-1; D uncertain. CDR1 and CDR2 from the germline V gene are MGHRA and YSYEKL. This CDR3 region has 14 residues. Trimming stripped 0 bases from V and 5 bases from J, with 10 bases between. The CDR3 loop is CASSQDRSRTEAFF. In DNA, the CDR3 is TGCGCCAGCAGCCAAGATCGTTCCAGGACTGAAGCTTTCTTT.

The chain carries TRBV10-3 and TRBJ2-7; 8 bases match TRBD1. Trimming at V came to 2 bases and at J to 0 bases, leaving 3 bases not matched to a gene. This CDR3 is 15 amino acids long. Germline CDR1 ENHRY, CDR2 SYGVKD. The DNA for the CDR3 is TGTGCCATCAGTGAGGGACAGGGACCCTCCTACGAGCAGTACTTC. Amino acids: CAISEGQGPSYEQYF.

This rearrangement joins TRBV29-1 to TRBJ1-1, with 7 positions matching TRBD1. The CDR3 sequence is 14 residues long. Germline CDR1 SQVTM, CDR2 ANQGSEA. The ends lost 0 bases at V and 9 bases at J; junction bases unmatched: 10. This chain's CDR3 is CSVEDLGVTGKAFF. CDR3 sequence (DNA): TGCAGCGTTGAAGATCTTGGCGTGACAGGGAAAGCTTTCTTT. The whole variable domain, filled in from reference TRBV29-1 and TRBJ1-1, reads SAVISQKPSRDICQRGTSLTIQCQVDSQVTMMFWYRQQPGQSLTLIATANQGSEATYESGFVIDKFPISRPNLTFSTLTVSNMSPEDSSIYLCSVEDLGVTGKAFFGQGTRLTVV.

The chain employs TRBV7-9 and TRBJ1-2; D perhaps matches TRBD1 (5 bases). Germline CDR1 SEHNR, CDR2 FQNEAQ (reference sequence). The CDR3 totals 15 residues. Trimming left V 5 bases short and J 3 bases short, with 16 bases between. DNA for the CDR3: TGTGCCAGCAGCCCCGGCGGGGGAAACGACTATGGCTACACCTTC. Its translation is CASSPGGGNDYGYTF.